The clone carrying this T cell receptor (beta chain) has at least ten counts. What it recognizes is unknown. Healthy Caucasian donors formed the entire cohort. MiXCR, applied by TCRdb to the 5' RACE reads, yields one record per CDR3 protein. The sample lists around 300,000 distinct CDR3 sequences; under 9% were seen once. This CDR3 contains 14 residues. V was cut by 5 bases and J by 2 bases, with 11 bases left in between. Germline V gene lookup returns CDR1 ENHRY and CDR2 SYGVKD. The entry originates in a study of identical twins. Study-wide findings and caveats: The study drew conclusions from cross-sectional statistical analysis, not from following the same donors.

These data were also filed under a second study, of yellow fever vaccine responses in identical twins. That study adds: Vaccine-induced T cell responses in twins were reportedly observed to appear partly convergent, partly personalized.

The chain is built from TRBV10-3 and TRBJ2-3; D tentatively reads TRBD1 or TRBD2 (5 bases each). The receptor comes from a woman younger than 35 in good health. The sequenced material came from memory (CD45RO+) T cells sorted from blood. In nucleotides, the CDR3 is TGTGCCATCAGTTGGGACGGAACCACAGATACGCAGTATTTT. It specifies CAISWDGTTDTQYF.